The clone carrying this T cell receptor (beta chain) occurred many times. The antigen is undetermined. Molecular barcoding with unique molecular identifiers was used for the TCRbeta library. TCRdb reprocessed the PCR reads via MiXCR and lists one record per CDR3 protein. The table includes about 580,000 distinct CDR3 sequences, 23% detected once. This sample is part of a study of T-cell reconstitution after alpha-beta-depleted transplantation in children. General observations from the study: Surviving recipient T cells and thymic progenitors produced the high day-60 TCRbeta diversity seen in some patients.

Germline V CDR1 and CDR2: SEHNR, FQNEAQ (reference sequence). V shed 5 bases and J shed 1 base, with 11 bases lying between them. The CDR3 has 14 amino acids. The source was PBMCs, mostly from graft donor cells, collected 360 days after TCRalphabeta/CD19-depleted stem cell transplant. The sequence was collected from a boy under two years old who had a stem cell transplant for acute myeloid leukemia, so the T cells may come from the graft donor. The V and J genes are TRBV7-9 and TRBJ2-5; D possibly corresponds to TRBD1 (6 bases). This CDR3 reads CASSVRGGQETQYF. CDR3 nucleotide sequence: TGTGCCAGCAGCGTCAGGGGTGGCCAAGAGACCCAGTACTTC. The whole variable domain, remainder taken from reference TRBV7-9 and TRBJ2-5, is DTGVSQNPRHKITKRGQNVTFRCDPISEHNRLYWYRQTLGQGPEFLTYFQNEAQLEKSRLLSDRFSAERPKGSFSTLEIQRTEQGDSAMYLCASSVRGGQETQYFGPGTRLLVL.